The entry below gives a single T cell receptor (beta chain) sequence along with its context. Different DNA sequences within this sample yield the same CDR3. TCRdb keeps only in-frame clones here, not all; method: immunoSEQ multiplex PCR. The sample includes some 2,500,000 clones, 93% of them seen just once. The CDR3 is 15 residues long. V lost 4 bases and J lost 2; bases outside the gene matches: 5. Looked up from germline, CDR1 is SGDLS and CDR2 is YYNGEE. These data belong to a study of shared clonotypes between healthy human individuals. The receptor comes from a man aged 18 to 30 in good health. Some clones in this sample may be carry-over from other donors' samples. This chain uses TRBV9 with TRBJ1-2; 10 bases line up with TRBD1. The sequenced sample was naive CD4+ T cells from PBMCs. Subset of the sample: CD45RA+ positively selected. The CDR3 is CASSLPGQGNYGYTF. CDR3 sequence (DNA): TGTGCCAGCAGCCTCCCGGGACAGGGGAACTATGGCTACACCTTC.